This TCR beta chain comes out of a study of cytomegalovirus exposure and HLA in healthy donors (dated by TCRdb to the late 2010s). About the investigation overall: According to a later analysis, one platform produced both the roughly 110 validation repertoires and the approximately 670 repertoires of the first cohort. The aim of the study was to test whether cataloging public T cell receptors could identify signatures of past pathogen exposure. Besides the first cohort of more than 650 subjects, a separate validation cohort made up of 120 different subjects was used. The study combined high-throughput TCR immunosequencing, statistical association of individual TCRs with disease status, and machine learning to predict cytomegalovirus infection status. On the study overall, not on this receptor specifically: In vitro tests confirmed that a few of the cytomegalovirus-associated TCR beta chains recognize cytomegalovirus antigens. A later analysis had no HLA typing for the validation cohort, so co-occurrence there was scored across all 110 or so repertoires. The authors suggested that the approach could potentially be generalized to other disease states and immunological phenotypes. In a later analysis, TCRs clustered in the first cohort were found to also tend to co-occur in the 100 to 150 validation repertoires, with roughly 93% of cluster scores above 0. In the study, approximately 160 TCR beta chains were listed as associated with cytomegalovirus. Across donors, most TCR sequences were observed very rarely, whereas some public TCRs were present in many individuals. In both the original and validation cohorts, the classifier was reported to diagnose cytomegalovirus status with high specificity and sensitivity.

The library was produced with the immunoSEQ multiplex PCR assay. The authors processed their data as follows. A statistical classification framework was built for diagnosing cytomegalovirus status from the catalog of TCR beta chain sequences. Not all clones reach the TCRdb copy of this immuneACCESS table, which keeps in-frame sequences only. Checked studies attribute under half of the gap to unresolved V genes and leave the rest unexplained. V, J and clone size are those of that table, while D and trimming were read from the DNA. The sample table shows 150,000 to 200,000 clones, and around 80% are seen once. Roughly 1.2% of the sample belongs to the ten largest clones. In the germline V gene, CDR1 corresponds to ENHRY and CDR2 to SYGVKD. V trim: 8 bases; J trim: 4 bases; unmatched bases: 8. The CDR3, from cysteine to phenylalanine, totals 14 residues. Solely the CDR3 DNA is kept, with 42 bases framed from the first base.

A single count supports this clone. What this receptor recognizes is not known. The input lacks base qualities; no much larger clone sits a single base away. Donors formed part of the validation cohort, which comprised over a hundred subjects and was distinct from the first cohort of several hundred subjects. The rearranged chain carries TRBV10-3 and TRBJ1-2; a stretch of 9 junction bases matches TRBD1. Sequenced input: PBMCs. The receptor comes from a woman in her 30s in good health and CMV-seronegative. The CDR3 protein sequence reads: CAIGTGGAGYGYTF. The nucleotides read TGTGCCATCGGAACAGGGGGCGCAGGCTATGGCTACACCTTC.